This TCR beta chain was sequenced during a study of Ad26.COV2.S vaccination and SARS-CoV-2 variants. About the study: Trial arm assignment for the donor was COV1001 Ad26.COV2.S. Recipients of Ad26.COV2.S got it intramuscularly, once or twice 56 days apart.

Points on this clone: Its matching antigen is unknown.

Regarding the study as a whole: Using TCR breadth and depth analyses may have led to underestimated total T cell responses. Substantial breadth in spike-specific CD8+ and CD4+ T cell responses was reportedly seen after vaccination.

This CDR3 region has 13 residues. In germline, CDR1 is LNHNV, CDR2 YYDKDF (reference sequence). V lost 0 bases and J 6 bases, leaving 7 bases between the germline ends. Regarding treatment: 15 to 20 received Ad26.COV2.S at low or high dose, single or two shots; about five received placebo; per-sample allocation not given. Following the first vaccine or placebo injection, samples were taken on day 63. The data were produced by immunoSEQ multiplex PCR, yet TCRdb's version contains in-frame clones alone and is incomplete. The data contain around 310,000 clones, about nine tenths of them seen just once; the ten biggest clones take up approximately 5.8%.

The material sequenced was peripheral blood, taken in a trial of Ad26.COV2.S vaccine versus placebo. This TCR derives from a person between 18 and 65 years old who received the Ad26.COV2.S COVID-19 vaccine or a placebo. The V call is TRBV15, the J call TRBJ2-3, with D perhaps matching TRBD2 (5 bases). Here the CDR3 DNA reads TGTGCCACCAGCAGAGACCCGGGGGATACGCAGTATTTT. It encodes CATSRDPGDTQYF.